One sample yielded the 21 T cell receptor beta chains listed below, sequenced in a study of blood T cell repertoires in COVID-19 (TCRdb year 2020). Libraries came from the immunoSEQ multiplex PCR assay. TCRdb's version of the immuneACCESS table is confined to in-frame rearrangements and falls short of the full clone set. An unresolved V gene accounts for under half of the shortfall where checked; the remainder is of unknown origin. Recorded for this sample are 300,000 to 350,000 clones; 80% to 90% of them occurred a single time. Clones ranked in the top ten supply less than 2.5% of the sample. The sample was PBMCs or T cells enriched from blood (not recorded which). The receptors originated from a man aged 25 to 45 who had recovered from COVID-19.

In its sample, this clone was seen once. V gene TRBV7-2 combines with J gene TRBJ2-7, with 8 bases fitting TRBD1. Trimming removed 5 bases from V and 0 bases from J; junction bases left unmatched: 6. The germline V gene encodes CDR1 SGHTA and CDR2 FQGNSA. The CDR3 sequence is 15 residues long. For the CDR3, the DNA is TGTGCCAGCAGCCGGACGGGGACAGGCTCCTACGAGCAGTACTTC. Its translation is CASSRTGTGSYEQYF.

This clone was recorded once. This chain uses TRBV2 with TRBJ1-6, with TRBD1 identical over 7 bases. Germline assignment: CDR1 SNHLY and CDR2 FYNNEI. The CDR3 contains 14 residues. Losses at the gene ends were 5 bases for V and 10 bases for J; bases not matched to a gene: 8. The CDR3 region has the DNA TGTGCCAGCAGTAAAGGGACAGTCGCCTCACCCCTCCACTTT. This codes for CASSKGTVASPLHF.

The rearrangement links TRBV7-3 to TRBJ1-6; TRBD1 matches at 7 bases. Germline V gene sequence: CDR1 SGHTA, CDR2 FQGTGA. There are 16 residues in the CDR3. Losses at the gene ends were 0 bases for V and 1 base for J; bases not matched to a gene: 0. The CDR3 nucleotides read TGTGCCAGCAGCTTAACGGACAGGTCCTATAATTCACCCCTCCACTTT. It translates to CASSLTDRSYNSPLHF.

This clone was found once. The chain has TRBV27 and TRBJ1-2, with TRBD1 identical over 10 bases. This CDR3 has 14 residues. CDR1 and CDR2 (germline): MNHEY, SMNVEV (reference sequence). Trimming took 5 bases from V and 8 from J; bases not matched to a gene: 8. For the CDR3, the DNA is TGTGCCAGCAGTCTAAGGACAGGGGGGCGGGGCTACACCTTC. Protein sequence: CASSLRTGGRGYTF.

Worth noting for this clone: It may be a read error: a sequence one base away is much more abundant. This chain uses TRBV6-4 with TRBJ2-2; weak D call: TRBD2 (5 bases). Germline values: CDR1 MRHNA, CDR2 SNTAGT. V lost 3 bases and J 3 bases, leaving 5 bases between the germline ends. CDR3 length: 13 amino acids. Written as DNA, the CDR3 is TGTGCCAGCAGTGAGCGGGACACCGGGGAGCTGTTTTTT. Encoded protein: CASSERDTGELFF.

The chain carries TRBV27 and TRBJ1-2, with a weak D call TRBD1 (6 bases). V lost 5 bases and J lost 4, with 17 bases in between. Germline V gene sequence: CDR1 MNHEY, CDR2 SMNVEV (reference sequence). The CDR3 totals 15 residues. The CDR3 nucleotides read TGTGCCAGCAGTACAAGGACAGCCACAATCTATGGCTACACCTTC. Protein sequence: CASSTRTATIYGYTF.

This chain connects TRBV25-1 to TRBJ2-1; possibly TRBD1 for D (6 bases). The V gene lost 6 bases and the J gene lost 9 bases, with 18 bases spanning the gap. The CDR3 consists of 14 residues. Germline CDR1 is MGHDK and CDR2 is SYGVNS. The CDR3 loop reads CASSGAGALTEQFF. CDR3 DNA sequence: TGTGCCAGCAGCGGGGCAGGGGCGCTAACTGAGCAGTTCTTC.

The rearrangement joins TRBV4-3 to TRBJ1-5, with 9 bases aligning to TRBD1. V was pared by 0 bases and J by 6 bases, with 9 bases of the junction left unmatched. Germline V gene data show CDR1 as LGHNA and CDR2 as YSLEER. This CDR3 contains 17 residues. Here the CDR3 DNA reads TGCGCCAGCAGCCAAGATATTTCCGGGACAGGGAGTCAGCCCCAGCATTTT. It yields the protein CASSQDISGTGSQPQHF.

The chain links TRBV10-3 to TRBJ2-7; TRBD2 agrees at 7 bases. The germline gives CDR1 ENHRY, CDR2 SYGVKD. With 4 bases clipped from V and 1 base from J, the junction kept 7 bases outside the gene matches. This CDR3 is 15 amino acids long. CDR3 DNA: TGTGCCATCAGTGCCGGGGACGGGGGGTCCTACGAGCAGTACTTC. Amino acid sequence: CAISAGDGGSYEQYF.

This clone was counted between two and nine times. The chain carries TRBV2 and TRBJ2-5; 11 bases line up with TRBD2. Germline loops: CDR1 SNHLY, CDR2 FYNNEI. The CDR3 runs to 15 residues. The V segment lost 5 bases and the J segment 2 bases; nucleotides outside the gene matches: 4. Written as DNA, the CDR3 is TGTGCCAGCAGTCTAATAGCGGGGGGGCAAGAGACCCAGTACTTC. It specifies CASSLIAGGQETQYF.

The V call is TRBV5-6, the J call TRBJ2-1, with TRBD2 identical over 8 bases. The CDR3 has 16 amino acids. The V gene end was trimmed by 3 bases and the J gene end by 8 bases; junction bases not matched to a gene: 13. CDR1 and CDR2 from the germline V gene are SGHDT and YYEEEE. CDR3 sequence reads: CASSSQSAGEWDEQFF. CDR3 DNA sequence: TGTGCCAGCAGCTCCCAATCAGCGGGGGAATGGGATGAGCAGTTCTTC.

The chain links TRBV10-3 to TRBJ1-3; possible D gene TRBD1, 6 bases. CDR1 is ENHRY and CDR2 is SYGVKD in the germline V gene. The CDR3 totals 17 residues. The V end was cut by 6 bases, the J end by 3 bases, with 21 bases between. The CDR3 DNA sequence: TGTGCCATCAGGGAGACAGGCCCGATGATGATTGGAAACACCATATATTTT. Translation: CAIRETGPMMIGNTIYF.

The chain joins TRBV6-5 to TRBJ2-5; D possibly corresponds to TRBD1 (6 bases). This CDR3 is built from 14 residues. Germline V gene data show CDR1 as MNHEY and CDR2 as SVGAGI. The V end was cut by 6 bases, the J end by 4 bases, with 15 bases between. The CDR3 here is CASSRTGIGETQYF. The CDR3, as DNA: TGTGCCAGCAGCCGAACAGGGATCGGAGAGACCCAGTACTTC.

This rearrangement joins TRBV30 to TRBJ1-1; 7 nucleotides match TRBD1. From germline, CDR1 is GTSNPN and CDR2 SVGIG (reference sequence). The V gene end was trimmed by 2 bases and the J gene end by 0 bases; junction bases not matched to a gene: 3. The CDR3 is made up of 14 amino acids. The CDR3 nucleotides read TGTGCCTGGAGTAGAACAGGGGTGAACACTGAAGCTTTCTTT. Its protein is CAWSRTGVNTEAFF.

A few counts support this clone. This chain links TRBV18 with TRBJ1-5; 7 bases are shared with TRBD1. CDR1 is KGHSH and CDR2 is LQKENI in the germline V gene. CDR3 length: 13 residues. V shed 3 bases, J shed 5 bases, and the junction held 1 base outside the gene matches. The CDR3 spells CASSPGQYQPQHF. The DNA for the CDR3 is TGTGCCAGCTCACCGGGACAGTATCAGCCCCAGCATTTT.

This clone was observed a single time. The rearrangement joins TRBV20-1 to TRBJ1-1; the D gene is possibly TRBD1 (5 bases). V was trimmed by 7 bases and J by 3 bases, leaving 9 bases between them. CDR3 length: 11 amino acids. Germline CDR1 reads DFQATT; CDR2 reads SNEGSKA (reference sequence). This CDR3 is CSGQYHTEAFF. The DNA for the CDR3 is TGCAGTGGACAGTATCACACTGAAGCTTTCTTT.

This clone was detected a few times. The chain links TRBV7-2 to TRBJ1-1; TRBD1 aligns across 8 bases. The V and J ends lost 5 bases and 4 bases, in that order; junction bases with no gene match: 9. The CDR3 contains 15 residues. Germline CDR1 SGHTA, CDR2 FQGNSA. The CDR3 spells CASSKTRQGSTEAFF. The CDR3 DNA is TGTGCCAGCAGCAAAACAAGACAGGGGTCCACTGAAGCTTTCTTT.

CDR3 region: CASSQDPRGGSGNTIYF. In DNA, the CDR3 is TGCGCCAGCAGCCAAGATCCACGGGGAGGCTCTGGAAACACCATATATTTT. The chain employs TRBV4-1 and TRBJ1-3; D ambiguous. V lost 0 bases, J lost 0 bases, and 12 bases lay in between. This CDR3 spans 17 amino acids. Germline V lookup: CDR1 MGHRA, CDR2 YSYEKL.

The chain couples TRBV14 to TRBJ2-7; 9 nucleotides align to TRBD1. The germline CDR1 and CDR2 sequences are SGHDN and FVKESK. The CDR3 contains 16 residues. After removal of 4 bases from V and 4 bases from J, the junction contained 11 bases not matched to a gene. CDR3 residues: CASSPSGTGRGYEQYF. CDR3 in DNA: TGTGCCAGCAGCCCCTCCGGGACAGGGAGGGGGTACGAGCAGTACTTC. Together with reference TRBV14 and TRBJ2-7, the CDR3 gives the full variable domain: EAGVTQFPSHSVIEKGQTVTLRCDPISGHDNLYWYRRVMGKEIKFLLHFVKESKQDESGMPNNRFLAERTGGTYSTLKVQPAELEDSGVYFCASSPSGTGRGYEQYFGPGTRLTVT.

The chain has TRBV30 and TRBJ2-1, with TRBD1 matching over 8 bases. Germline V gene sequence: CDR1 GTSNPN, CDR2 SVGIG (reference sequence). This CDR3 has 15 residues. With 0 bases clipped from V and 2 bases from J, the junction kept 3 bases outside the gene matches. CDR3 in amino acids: CAWSVQGGPYNEQFF. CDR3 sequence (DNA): TGTGCCTGGAGTGTACAGGGGGGACCCTACAATGAGCAGTTCTTC.

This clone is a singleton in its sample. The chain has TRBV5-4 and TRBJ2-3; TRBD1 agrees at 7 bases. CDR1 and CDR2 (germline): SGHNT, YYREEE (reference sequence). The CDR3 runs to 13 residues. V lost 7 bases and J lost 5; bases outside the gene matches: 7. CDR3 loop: CASSRQGEDTQYF. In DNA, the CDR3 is TGTGCCAGCTCCCGACAGGGAGAAGATACGCAGTATTTT. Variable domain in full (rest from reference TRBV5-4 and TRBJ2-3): ETGVTQSPTHLIKTRGQQVTLRCSSQSGHNTVSWYQQALGQGPQFIFQYYREEENGRGNFPPRFSGLQFPNYSSELNVNALELDDSALYLCASSRQGEDTQYFGPGTRLTVL.